The 28 T cell receptor beta chains given below trace back to one sample, sequenced in a study of OX40 agonist ivuxolimab in advanced cancers. Sequencing used immunoSEQ multiplex PCR; TCRdb keeps in-frame clones, though not all of them. Here the sample spans 25,000 to 30,000 clones, over 75% being singletons. The sample consisted of CD4+ or CD8+ T cells sorted from blood, taken in a trial of the OX40 agonist ivuxolimab. These receptors were obtained from an adult with an advanced solid tumor such as melanoma, head and neck, liver or kidney cancer.

The chain employs TRBV2 and TRBJ1-5; no reliable D call. The V end was cut by 6 bases, the J end by 4 bases, with 16 bases between. This CDR3 region has 15 residues. Germline lookup yields CDR1 SNHLY and CDR2 FYNNEI. CDR3 protein: CASSASGGSNQPQHF. The CDR3 bases are TGTGCCAGCAGCGCGTCCGGTGGGAGTAATCAGCCCCAGCATTTT.

The gene calls are TRBV7-9 and TRBJ2-7, with 9 bases aligning to TRBD1. Trimming at V came to 0 bases and at J to 3 bases, leaving 3 bases not matched to a gene. Germline CDR1 SEHNR, CDR2 FQNEAQ (reference sequence). The CDR3 contains 15 residues. CDR3 loop: CASSLAGTGNYEQYF. The CDR3 DNA follows: TGTGCCAGCAGCTTAGCCGGGACAGGGAACTACGAGCAGTACTTC.

The V and J genes are TRBV6-1 and TRBJ1-1, with D possibly being TRBD1 (6 bases). Germline CDR1 is MNHNS and CDR2 is SASEGT. V lost 2 bases to trimming and J lost 4 bases, with 14 bases between them. The CDR3 consists of 15 residues. CDR3 sequence (DNA): TGTGCCAGCAGTGAATGGACAGACGCGTCCACTGAAGCTTTCTTT. This sequence encodes CASSEWTDASTEAFF.

In this sample, this clone turned up once. This chain connects TRBV7-9 to TRBJ2-3; 10 positions match TRBD2. Germline trimming cut 3 bases from V and 13 bases from J; bases unmatched to any gene: 4. Germline CDR1 is SEHNR and CDR2 is FQNEAQ (reference sequence). The CDR3 sequence is 12 residues long. The CDR3 reads CASSLSGGAEYF. CDR3 sequence (DNA): TGTGCCAGCAGCTTGAGCGGGGGGGCGGAGTATTTT.

The chain recombines TRBV19 with TRBJ1-5, with D possibly being TRBD1 (5 bases). Trimming left V 3 bases short and J 4 bases short, with 19 bases between. CDR1 is LNHDA, CDR2 SQIVND, per germline (reference sequence). This CDR3 spans 17 amino acids. As DNA, the CDR3 is TGTGCCAGTAGTATTGGGCGAGGGGTTGGGGGTAATCAGCCCCAGCATTTT. Translation gives CASSIGRGVGGNQPQHF.

V and J are TRBV4-1 and TRBJ1-1; 7 positions agree with TRBD1. CDR1 MGHRA and CDR2 YSYEKL come from the germline V gene. Trimming took 2 bases from V and 4 from J; bases not matched to a gene: 13. This CDR3 is 17 amino acids long. CDR3 DNA sequence: TGCGCCAGCAGCCAAAACCCGACAGGGTACGGTAGCACTGAAGCTTTCTTT. Residues: CASSQNPTGYGSTEAFF.

The gene calls are TRBV2 and TRBJ2-2; 7 bases are shared with TRBD2. The CDR3 has 15 amino acids. Germline assignment: CDR1 SNHLY and CDR2 FYNNEI. The V and J ends lost 6 bases and 4 bases, in that order; junction bases with no gene match: 8. CDR3 protein: CASSQWGGTTGELFF. The CDR3 region has the DNA TGTGCCAGCAGCCAATGGGGGGGGACCACCGGGGAGCTGTTTTTT.

V gene TRBV15 combines with J gene TRBJ1-2; TRBD1 agrees at 8 bases. Germline V CDR1 and CDR2: LNHNV, YYDKDF (reference sequence). The CDR3 totals 16 residues. V trimming: 0 bases; J trimming: 4 bases; junction bases outside the gene matches: 7. The CDR3 coding sequence is TGTGCCACCAGCAGAGATACAGGGGGAGGCGGCTATGGCTACACCTTC. Its protein product is CATSRDTGGGGYGYTF.

This chain joins TRBV6-5 and TRBJ2-5; D possibly corresponds to TRBD1 (5 bases). CDR1 and CDR2 (germline): MNHEY, SVGAGI. V gave up 0 bases and J gave up 5 bases, with 13 bases separating them. There are 15 residues in the CDR3. In DNA, the CDR3 is TGTGCCAGCAGTTACTCGACAGTTGGCAGGGAGACCCAGTACTTC. Encoded protein: CASSYSTVGRETQYF.

The J gene is TRBJ2-3, the V gene TRBV4-2; 11 positions agree with TRBD2. Germline loops: CDR1 LGHNA, CDR2 YNFKEQ. V was clipped by 1 base and J by 5 bases; unmatched bases: 11. This CDR3 is built from 18 residues. Here the CDR3 reads CASSQGRPSLAGEDTQYF. The CDR3 DNA reads TGTGCCAGCAGCCAAGGGAGACCCTCACTAGCGGGGGAAGATACGCAGTATTTT.

Remarks on this clone: Other nucleotide sequences in the sample specify the same CDR3. The chain recombines TRBV5-1 with TRBJ1-1; D unresolved. There are 10 residues in the CDR3. CDR1 and CDR2 from the germline V gene are SGHRS and YFSETQ. V was shortened by 6 bases and J by 5 bases, with 5 bases between the two germline ends. The CDR3 reads CASTQTEAFF. The CDR3 DNA reads TGCGCCAGCACGCAAACTGAAGCTTTCTTT.

V and J are TRBV25-1 and TRBJ2-5; D may be TRBD1 (6 bases). This CDR3 region has 15 residues. Trimming left V 2 bases short and J 1 base short, with 11 bases between. The germline CDR1 and CDR2 sequences are MGHDK and SYGVNS. This chain's CDR3 is CASSETGTRQETQYF. CDR3 sequence (DNA): TGTGCCAGCAGTGAAACAGGGACACGCCAAGAGACCCAGTACTTC.

CDR3 residues: CASSHSGLGFAGELFF. The CDR3 DNA follows: TGCGCCAGCAGCCATTCGGGACTAGGCTTTGCCGGGGAGCTGTTTTTT. V usage is TRBV4-1 and J usage is TRBJ2-2, with 8 bases lining up with TRBD2. CDR1 and CDR2 from the germline V gene are MGHRA and YSYEKL. This CDR3 comprises 16 residues. The ends lost 3 bases at V and 6 bases at J; junction bases unmatched: 9.

This clone has only one observation. V usage is TRBV5-4 and J usage is TRBJ2-1, with D uncertain. The germline V gene has CDR1 SGHNT and CDR2 YYREEE (reference sequence). The CDR3 runs to 14 residues. Between the trimmed V and J ends, which lost 0 bases and 5 bases, there was a span of 9 bases. Here the CDR3 DNA reads TGTGCCAGCAGCTTGGGGGTAGCCCACAATGAGCAGTTCTTC. Its protein is CASSLGVAHNEQFF.

This clone was detected only a few times. The gene calls are TRBV9 and TRBJ2-7; 8 bases fit TRBD2. This CDR3 contains 15 residues. The trim removed 0 bases at V and 3 bases at J, leaving 5 bases unmatched. Germline assignment: CDR1 SGDLS and CDR2 YYNGEE. CDR3 region: CASSVGLAGIYEQYF. In DNA, the CDR3 is TGTGCCAGCAGCGTAGGGCTAGCGGGTATCTACGAGCAGTACTTC. The whole variable domain, remainder taken from reference TRBV9 and TRBJ2-7, is DSGVTQTPKHLITATGQRVTLRCSPRSGDLSVYWYQQSLDQGLQFLIQYYNGEERAKGNILERFSAQQFPDLHSELNLSSLELGDSALYFCASSVGLAGIYEQYFGPGTRLTVT.

This chain joins TRBV11-2 and TRBJ2-1, with a possible D match to TRBD1 (5 bases). Trimming pared 6 bases from V and 7 bases from J, leaving 10 bases between. CDR1 and CDR2 (germline): SGHAT, FQNNGV. The CDR3 runs to 12 residues. CDR3 in DNA: TGTGCCAGCAGGAATCCAGGGAATGAGCAGTTCTTC. Protein: CASRNPGNEQFF.

This clone has only one observation. This chain uses TRBV7-9 with TRBJ2-5, with TRBD1 matching over 7 bases. V was pared by 0 bases and J by 2 bases, with 0 bases of the junction left unmatched. Per the germline V gene, CDR1 is SEHNR and CDR2 is FQNEAQ (reference sequence). The CDR3 runs 14 residues. The CDR3 here is CASSLATGQETQYF. The CDR3 DNA is TGTGCCAGCAGCTTAGCGACAGGGCAAGAGACCCAGTACTTC.

The V and J genes are TRBV5-1 and TRBJ1-1; unclear D gene. Trimming removed 7 bases at V and 1 base at J, with 11 bases between. CDR3 length: 13 amino acids. The V gene's germline CDR1 is SGHRS and CDR2 YFSETQ. In DNA, the CDR3 is TGCGCCAGCGCTTTATACGAGAACACTGAAGCTTTCTTT. Translated, it gives CASALYENTEAFF.

The chain links TRBV19 to TRBJ2-1, with 7 bases identical to TRBD2. This CDR3 spans 15 amino acids. Trimming removed 9 bases from V and 5 bases from J; junction bases left unmatched: 13. Per the germline V gene, CDR1 is LNHDA and CDR2 is SQIVND (reference sequence). The CDR3 sequence: CARFLRGVVDNEQFF. The CDR3 nucleotides read TGTGCCAGGTTCCTCCGGGGGGTAGTGGACAATGAGCAGTTCTTC.

The chain has TRBV7-3 and TRBJ2-1; 10 nucleotides match TRBD2. Germline CDR1 SGHTA, CDR2 FQGTGA. V was pared by 4 bases and J by 5 bases, with 2 bases of the junction left unmatched. This CDR3 is 14 amino acids long. The CDR3 region has the DNA TGTGCCAGCAGCTCGGGACTAGCGAACAATGAGCAGTTCTTC. Protein sequence: CASSSGLANNEQFF.

The V call is TRBV29-1, the J call TRBJ2-7; 11 bases agree with TRBD2. Looked up from germline, CDR1 is SQVTM and CDR2 is ANQGSEA. Losses at the gene ends were 6 bases for V and 0 bases for J; bases not matched to a gene: 7. This CDR3 spans 15 amino acids. CDR3 DNA: TGCAGCGTCCCAAATCTAGCGGGAGGCTCCTACGAGCAGTACTTC. Translation: CSVPNLAGGSYEQYF.

V usage is TRBV27 and J usage is TRBJ2-1; D is ambiguous. The CDR3 consists of 15 residues. V was pared by 1 base and J by 0 bases, with 7 bases between. The germline V gene encodes CDR1 MNHEY and CDR2 SMNVEV (reference sequence). CDR3 nucleotides: TGTGCCAGCAGTTTATACGACGACTCCTACAATGAGCAGTTCTTC. Translated: CASSLYDDSYNEQFF.

The chain recombines TRBV21-1 with TRBJ2-7; TRBD1, the table's D call, lacks a check against the DNA. TRBV21-1 is annotated as a pseudogene. The CDR3 contains 13 residues. This CDR3 reads CASSMRDSYEQYF. In nucleotides, the CDR3 is TGTGCCAGCAGCATGCGGGACAGCTACGAGCAGTACTTC.

This clone was recorded a few times. This rearrangement joins TRBV7-3 to TRBJ2-3, with D perhaps TRBD2 (6 bases). Trimming cost V 2 bases and J 3 bases, with 12 bases left between them. The CDR3 spans 15 residues. Germline assignment: CDR1 SGHTA and CDR2 FQGTGA. For the CDR3, the DNA is TGTGCCAGCAGCTTAGTCGGGGGAGTAACAGATACGCAGTATTTT. Protein: CASSLVGGVTDTQYF.

This clone is categorized as large (0.1 to 1%). The V gene is TRBV27, the J gene TRBJ2-6; a weak D match, TRBD1 (5 bases). Trimming pared 7 bases from V and 0 bases from J, leaving 13 bases between. This CDR3 is built from 16 residues. Germline V gene lookup returns CDR1 MNHEY and CDR2 SMNVEV (reference sequence). This CDR3 reads CASTPQGFSGANVLTF. The DNA of the CDR3 is TGTGCCAGCACCCCCCAGGGTTTCTCTGGGGCCAACGTCCTGACTTTC.

The chain couples TRBV7-9 to TRBJ2-1; D gene unclear. V was clipped by 5 bases and J by 5 bases, with 7 bases between them. Germline loops: CDR1 SEHNR, CDR2 FQNEAQ (reference sequence). The CDR3 is 12 residues long. The DNA of the CDR3 is TGTGCCAGCAGCCGGACGGACAATGAGCAGTTCTTC. Protein: CASSRTDNEQFF.

The chain joins TRBV7-9 to TRBJ2-7; TRBD1 matches 8 bases. The CDR3 runs 15 residues. J gave up 7 bases and V 2 bases, and 10 bases lay outside the gene matches. Germline V gene sequence: CDR1 SEHNR, CDR2 FQNEAQ (reference sequence). The CDR3 loop reads CASSLTGQGAGEQYF. CDR3 sequence (DNA): TGTGCCAGCAGCTTAACTGGGCAGGGGGCCGGAGAGCAGTACTTC.

The rearrangement uses TRBV5-6 and TRBJ1-2, with 11 positions matching TRBD1. The V segment lost 3 bases and the J segment 5 bases; nucleotides outside the gene matches: 9. Germline assignment: CDR1 SGHDT and CDR2 YYEEEE. This CDR3 spans 16 amino acids. Here the CDR3 reads CASSSSGTGGGYGYTF. CDR3 coding DNA: TGTGCCAGCAGCTCATCCGGGACAGGGGGAGGTTATGGCTACACCTTC. Combining the CDR3 with reference TRBV5-6 and TRBJ1-2 gives the whole variable domain DAGVTQSPTHLIKTRGQQVTLRCSPKSGHDTVSWYQQALGQGPQFIFQYYEEEERQRGNFPDRFSGHQFPNYSSELNVNALLLGDSALYLCASSSSGTGGGYGYTFGSGTRLTVV.